This T cell receptor (beta chain) is drawn from a study of regulatory T cells in long-lasting Graves disease. The overall study: Treatment with antithyroid drugs for over 5 years, together with positive TSH receptor antibodies, meant persistent Graves' disease. Broader study findings: Only peripheral blood was studied, not thyroid tissue.

Investigators prepared the TCR beta libraries by applying iRepertoire HTBI primers and Arm-PCR of CDR3 regions. Original processing notes: More than 55 TRBV and about 15 TRBJ segments were identified across samples. Each CDR3 protein gets one entry after TCRdb re-called the multiplex PCR reads with MiXCR. TCRdb's processing, not the authors', yielded these V and J calls. Of about 460,000 distinct CDR3 sequences listed, approximately 23% are singletons. Points on this clonotype: Its antigen remains unknown.

Per the germline V gene, CDR1 is GTSNPN and CDR2 is SVGIG (reference sequence). Trimming took 0 bases from V and 4 from J, leaving 6 bases between them. The CDR3 has 12 amino acids. Time point reported: persistent/refractory GD, antithyroid drugs over 5 years with positive TRAb. The TCR library used RNA extracted from PBMCs. This receptor was obtained from a female donor with Graves disease. This rearrangement joins TRBV30 to TRBJ1-2; D gene ambiguous. This sample comprised peripheral blood mononuclear cells (PBMCs), obtained when the disease was refractory, from a patient treated with antithyroid drugs. CDR3 sequence: CAWSVYVYGYTF. DNA of the CDR3: TGTGCCTGGAGTGTTTATGTCTATGGCTACACCTTC.